This entry is about one T cell receptor beta chain. TCRdb keeps only in-frame clones here, not all; method: immunoSEQ multiplex PCR. The table shows 65,000 to 75,000 clones, with 89% occurring only once. The sample originates from a study of OX40 agonist ivuxolimab in advanced cancers. CDR1 is SEHNR, CDR2 FQNEAQ, per germline (reference sequence). Trimming removed 5 bases from V and 2 bases from J, with 21 bases in between. The CDR3 length is 17 residues. The chain carries TRBV7-9 and TRBJ1-2; D is unclear. The receptor was isolated from an adult with an advanced solid tumor such as melanoma, head and neck, liver or kidney cancer. This sample comprised CD4+ or CD8+ T cells sorted from blood, obtained in a trial of the OX40 agonist ivuxolimab. The CDR3 protein is CASSLDLSKTLNYGYTF. The DNA of the CDR3 is TGTGCCAGCAGCCTCGATTTATCGAAGACCCTAAACTATGGCTACACCTTC.